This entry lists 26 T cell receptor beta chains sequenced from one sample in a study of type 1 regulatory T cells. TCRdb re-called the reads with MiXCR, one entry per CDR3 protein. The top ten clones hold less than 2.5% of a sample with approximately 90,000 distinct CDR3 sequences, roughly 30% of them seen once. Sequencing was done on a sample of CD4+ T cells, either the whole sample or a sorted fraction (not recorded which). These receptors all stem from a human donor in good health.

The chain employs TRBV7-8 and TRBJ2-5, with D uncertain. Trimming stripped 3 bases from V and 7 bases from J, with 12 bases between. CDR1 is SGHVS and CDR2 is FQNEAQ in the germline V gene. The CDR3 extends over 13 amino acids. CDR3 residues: CASSLVFPGTQYF. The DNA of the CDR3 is TGTGCCAGCAGCTTGGTCTTCCCGGGGACCCAGTACTTC.

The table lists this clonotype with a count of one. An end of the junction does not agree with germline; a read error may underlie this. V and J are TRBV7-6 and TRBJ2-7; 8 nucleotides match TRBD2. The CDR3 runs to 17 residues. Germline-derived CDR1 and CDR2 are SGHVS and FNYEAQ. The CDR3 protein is CASSLVGLAGRGNEQYF. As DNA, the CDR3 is TGTGCCAGTAGCTTAGTAGGTTTAGCGGGAAGAGGAAACGAGCAGTACTTC.

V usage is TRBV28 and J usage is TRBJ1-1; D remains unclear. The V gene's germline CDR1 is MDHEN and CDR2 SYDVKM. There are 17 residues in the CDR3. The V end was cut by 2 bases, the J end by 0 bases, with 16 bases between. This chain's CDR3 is CASSLNLISSVNTEAFF. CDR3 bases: TGTGCCAGCAGTTTAAATCTCATTTCTTCGGTGAACACTGAAGCTTTCTTT. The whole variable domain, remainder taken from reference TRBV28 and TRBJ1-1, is DVKVTQSSRYLVKRTGEKVFLECVQDMDHENMFWYRQDPGLGLRLIYFSYDVKMKEKGDIPEGYSVSREKKERFSLILESASTNQTSMYLCASSLNLISSVNTEAFFGQGTRLTVV.

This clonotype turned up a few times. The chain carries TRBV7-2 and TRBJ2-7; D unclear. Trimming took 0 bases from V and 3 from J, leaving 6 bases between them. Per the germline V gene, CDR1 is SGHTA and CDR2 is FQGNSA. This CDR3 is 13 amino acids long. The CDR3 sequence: CASSLAAGYEQYF. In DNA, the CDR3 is TGTGCCAGCAGCTTAGCGGCCGGCTACGAGCAGTACTTC.

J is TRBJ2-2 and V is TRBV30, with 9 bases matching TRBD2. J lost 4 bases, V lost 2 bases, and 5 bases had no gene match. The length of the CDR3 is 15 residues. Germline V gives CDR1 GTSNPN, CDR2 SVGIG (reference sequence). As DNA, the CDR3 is TGTGCCTGGAGTTTGGCGGGAGGGCCCACCGGGGAGCTGTTTTTT. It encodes CAWSLAGGPTGELFF.

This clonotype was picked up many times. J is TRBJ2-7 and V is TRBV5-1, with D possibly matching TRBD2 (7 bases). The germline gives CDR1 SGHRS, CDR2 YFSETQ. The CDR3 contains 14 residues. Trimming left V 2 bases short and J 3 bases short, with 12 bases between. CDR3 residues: CASSLWEGGYEQYF. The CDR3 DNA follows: TGCGCCAGCAGCTTATGGGAGGGGGGCTACGAGCAGTACTTC.

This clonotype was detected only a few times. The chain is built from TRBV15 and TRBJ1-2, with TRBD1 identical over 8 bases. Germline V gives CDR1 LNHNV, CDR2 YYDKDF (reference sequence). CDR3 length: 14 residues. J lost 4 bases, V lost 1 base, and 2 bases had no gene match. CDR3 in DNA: TGTGCCACCAGCAGAGCTGGACAGGGCTATGGCTACACCTTC. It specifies CATSRAGQGYGYTF.

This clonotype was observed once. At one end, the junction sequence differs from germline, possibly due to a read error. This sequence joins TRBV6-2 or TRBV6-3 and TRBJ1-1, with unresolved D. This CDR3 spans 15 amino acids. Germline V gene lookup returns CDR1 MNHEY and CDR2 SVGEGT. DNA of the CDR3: TGTGCCAGCAGTTACCTTCGGGGATCGAACACTAAAGCTTTCTTT. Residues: CASSYLRGSNTKAFF.

The CDR3 DNA follows: TGCAGTGCGCCGGGCGGGCAGGTGAACACTGAAGCTTTCTTT. Amino acids: CSAPGGQVNTEAFF. The chain uses TRBV20-1 and TRBJ1-1; D ambiguous. The V and J ends lost 6 bases and 0 bases respectively, with 14 bases between them. The V gene's germline CDR1 is DFQATT and CDR2 SNEGSKA (reference sequence). This CDR3 comprises 14 residues.

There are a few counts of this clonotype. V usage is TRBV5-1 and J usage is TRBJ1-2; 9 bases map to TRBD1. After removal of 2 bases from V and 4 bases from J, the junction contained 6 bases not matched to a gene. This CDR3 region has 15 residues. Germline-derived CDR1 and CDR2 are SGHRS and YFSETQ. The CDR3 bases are TGCGCCAGCAGCTTTACGACAGGGGGATCCTATGGCTACACCTTC. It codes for CASSFTTGGSYGYTF.

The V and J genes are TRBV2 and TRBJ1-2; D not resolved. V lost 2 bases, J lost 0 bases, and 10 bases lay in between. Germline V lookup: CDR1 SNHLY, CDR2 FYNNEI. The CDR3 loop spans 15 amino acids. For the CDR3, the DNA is TGTGCCAGCAGTGAACGGGCACCTCCTAACTATGGCTACACCTTC. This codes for CASSERAPPNYGYTF.

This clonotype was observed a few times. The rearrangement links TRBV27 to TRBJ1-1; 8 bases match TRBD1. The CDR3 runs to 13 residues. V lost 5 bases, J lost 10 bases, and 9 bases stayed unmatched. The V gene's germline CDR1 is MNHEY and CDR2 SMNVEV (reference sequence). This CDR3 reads CASSTGTGFSAFF. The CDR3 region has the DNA TGTGCCAGCAGTACAGGGACAGGCTTTTCAGCTTTCTTT.

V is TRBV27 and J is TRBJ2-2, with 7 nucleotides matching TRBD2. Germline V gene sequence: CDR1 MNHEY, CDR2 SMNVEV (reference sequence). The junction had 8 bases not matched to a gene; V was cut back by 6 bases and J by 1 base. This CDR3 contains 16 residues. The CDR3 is CASSPPERGNTGELFF. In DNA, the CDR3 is TGTGCCAGCAGCCCCCCGGAGCGGGGGAACACCGGGGAGCTGTTTTTT.

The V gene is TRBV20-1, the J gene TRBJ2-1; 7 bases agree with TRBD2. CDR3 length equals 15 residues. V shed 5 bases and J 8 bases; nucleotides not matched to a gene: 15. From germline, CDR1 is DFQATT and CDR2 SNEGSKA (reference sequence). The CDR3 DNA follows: TGCAGTGCTGCCTTTGTGGCGGGAGTACCCCATGAGCAGTTCTTC. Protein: CSAAFVAGVPHEQFF.

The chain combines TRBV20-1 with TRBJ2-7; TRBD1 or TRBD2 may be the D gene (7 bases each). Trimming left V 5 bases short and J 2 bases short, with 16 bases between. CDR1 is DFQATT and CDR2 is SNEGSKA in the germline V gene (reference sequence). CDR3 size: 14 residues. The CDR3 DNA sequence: TGCAGTGCTGGGGGAGGGACAGCCACCTACGAGCAGTACTTC. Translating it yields CSAGGGTATYEQYF.

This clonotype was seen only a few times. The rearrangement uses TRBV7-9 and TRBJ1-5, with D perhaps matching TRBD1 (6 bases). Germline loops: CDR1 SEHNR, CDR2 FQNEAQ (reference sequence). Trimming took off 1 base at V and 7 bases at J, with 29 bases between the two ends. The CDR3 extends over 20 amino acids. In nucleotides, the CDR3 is TGTGCCAGCAGCTTAGGGCTCGGAAAAGGGGGAGGCGTGACGGGACAGCCCCAGCATTTT. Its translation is CASSLGLGKGGGVTGQPQHF.

The CDR3 region is CASSFAGRGTDTQYF. The CDR3 DNA reads TGTGCCAGCAGCTTCGCGGGCAGGGGCACAGATACGCAGTATTTT. The rearrangement uses TRBV7-2 and TRBJ2-3; D tentatively reads TRBD1 or TRBD2 (5 bases each). This CDR3 contains 15 residues. Germline V gene sequence: CDR1 SGHTA, CDR2 FQGNSA. Trimming shortened V by 3 bases and J by 1 base, and 11 bases separated the two germline ends.

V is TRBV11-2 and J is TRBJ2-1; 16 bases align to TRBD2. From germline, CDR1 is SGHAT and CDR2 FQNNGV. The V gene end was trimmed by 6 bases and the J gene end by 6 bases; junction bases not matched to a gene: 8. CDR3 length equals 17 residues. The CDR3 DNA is TGTGCCAGCAGGGGACTAGCGGGAGGGCAGAGGTCCAATGAGCAGTTCTTC. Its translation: CASRGLAGGQRSNEQFF.

The DNA for the CDR3 is TGCGCCAGCAGCTTGGATAGACACACCGGGGAGCTGTTTTTT. This codes for CASSLDRHTGELFF. V usage is TRBV5-1 and J usage is TRBJ2-2; the D is unclear. Trimming took off 0 bases at V and 3 bases at J, with 6 bases between the two ends. The CDR3 consists of 14 residues. The germline CDR1 and CDR2 sequences are SGHRS and YFSETQ. Together with reference TRBV5-1 and TRBJ2-2, the CDR3 gives the full variable domain: KAGVTQTPRYLIKTRGQQVTLSCSPISGHRSVSWYQQTPGQGLQFLFEYFSETQRNKGNFPGRFSGRQFSNSRSEMNVSTLELGDSALYLCASSLDRHTGELFFGEGSRLTVL.

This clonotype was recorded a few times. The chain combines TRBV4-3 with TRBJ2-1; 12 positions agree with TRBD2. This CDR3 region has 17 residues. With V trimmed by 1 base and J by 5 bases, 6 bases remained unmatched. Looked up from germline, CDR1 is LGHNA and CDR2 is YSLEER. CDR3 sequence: CASSQGLLAGGHNEQFF. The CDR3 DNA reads TGCGCCAGCAGCCAAGGGCTCCTAGCGGGAGGGCACAATGAGCAGTTCTTC.

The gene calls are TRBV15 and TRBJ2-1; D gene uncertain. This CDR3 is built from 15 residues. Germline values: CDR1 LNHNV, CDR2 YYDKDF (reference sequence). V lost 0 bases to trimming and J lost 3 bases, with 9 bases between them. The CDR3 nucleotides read TGTGCCACCAGCAGAGATCAAGCAGACTACAATGAGCAGTTCTTC. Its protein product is CATSRDQADYNEQFF.

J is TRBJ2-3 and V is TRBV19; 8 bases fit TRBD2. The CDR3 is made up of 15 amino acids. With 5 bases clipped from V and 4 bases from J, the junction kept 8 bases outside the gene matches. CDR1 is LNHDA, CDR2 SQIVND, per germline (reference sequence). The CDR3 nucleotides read TGTGCCAGTAGTCCCCAGCGGGAGCGAGCAGATACGCAGTATTTT. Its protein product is CASSPQRERADTQYF.

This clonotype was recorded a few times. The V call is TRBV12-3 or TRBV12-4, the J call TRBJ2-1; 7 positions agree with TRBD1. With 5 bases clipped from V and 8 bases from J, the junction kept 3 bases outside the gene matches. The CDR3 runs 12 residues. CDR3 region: CASSQTGYEQFF. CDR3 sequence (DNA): TGTGCCAGCAGTCAGACAGGGTATGAGCAGTTCTTC.

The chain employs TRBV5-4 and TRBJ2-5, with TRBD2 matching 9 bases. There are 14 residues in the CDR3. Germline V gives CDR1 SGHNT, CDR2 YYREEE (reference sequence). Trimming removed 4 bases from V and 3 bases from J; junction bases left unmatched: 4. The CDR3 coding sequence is TGTGCCAGCAGCCTTAGCGGGAGAAAAGAGACCCAGTACTTC. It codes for CASSLSGRKETQYF.

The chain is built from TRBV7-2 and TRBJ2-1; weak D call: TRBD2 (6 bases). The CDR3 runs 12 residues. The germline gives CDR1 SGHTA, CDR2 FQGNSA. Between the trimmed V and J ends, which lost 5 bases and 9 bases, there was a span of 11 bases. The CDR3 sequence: CASSPGLVEQFF. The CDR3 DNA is TGTGCCAGCAGCCCGGGACTGGTTGAGCAGTTCTTC.

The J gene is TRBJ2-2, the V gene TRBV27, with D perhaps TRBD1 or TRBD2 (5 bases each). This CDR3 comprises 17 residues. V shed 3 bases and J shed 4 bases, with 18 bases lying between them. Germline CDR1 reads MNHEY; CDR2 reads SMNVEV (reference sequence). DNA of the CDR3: TGTGCCAGCAGTTTTCGCCCAGGGCTAGCCCGCACCGGGGAGCTGTTTTTT. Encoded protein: CASSFRPGLARTGELFF.